This T cell receptor (beta chain) was obtained from a study of blood T cell repertoires in COVID-19 (dated by TCRdb to 2020 to 2022). For the wider study: Samples from collaborators originated in the United States, Italy and Spain and spanned both the acute and convalescent phases of COVID-19. The material from the prospective study consisted of cDNA or gDNA derived from T cells, B-cell-depleted T cells, or PBMCs. The dataset comprised deeply sampled blood TCRbeta repertoires from subjects exposed to, actively infected with, or recovered from COVID-19. The repertoires were released in a freely available public database meant as a resource for research on the immune response to SARS-CoV-2. Samples were obtained from the ongoing ImmuneRACE study (first 160 participants) and from 1,254 subjects provided by 6 global collaborators. The sample metadata nearly always contained a de-identified subject ID, COVID-19 status, age in years and sex. Where HLA class I and class II types were available, the types were taken from metadata supplied by the sample provider, not from assay-based typing. Beyond this particular receptor, the publication reports: How much clinical and demographic metadata was included differed by source and by participant, and the metadata was provided uncurated.

In Seattle, one collaborating source enrolled patients while the infection was active and tracked those patients longitudinally over the course of disease. Whole blood was collected in K2EDTA tubes by collaborating institutions according to the institutions' own protocols. Collaborator samples were shipped for TCRbeta analysis as frozen whole blood, isolated PBMCs, or DNA extracted from either sample type. TCRbeta CDR3 regions were amplified from genomic DNA by means of the immunoSEQ Assay, a bias-controlled multiplex PCR. The paper's processing steps were these. Within the assay, amplification of reference gene primers was used to estimate how many nucleated cells each sample contained. To quantify the absolute abundance of each unique TCRbeta CDR3 rearrangement, sequence reads were collapsed and filtered. For each sample, productive Simpson clonality was calculated as the square root of Simpson's diversity index across productive rearrangements. TCRdb mirrors the immuneACCESS table, restricted to in-frame sequences. Some clones are absent from its copies; in checked studies, under half trace to an unresolved V gene, and the reason for the others is unknown. For V, J and clone size, that table is used; D and trimming come from the DNA. The sample yields more than 350,000 clones; around 92% were counted once. The top ten constitute about 2.9% of the sample.

CDR1 and CDR2 (SGHAT, FQNNGV) derive from the germline V gene. The CDR3 covers 14 residues, taking in both the cysteine and the phenylalanine. This entry keeps only the CDR3 DNA: 42 bases, framed from base 1. Trimming removed 1 base from V and 5 bases from J; the gene matches leave 2 bases unexplained. Points on this clone: What antigen it recognizes has not been identified. There are no base qualities to consult, and no much larger clone falls within one base. The same CDR3 can be traced to other DNA sequences in this sample.

The specimen sequenced was peripheral blood. The rearranged chain carries TRBV11-2 and TRBJ2-5, with 9 bases aligning to TRBD2. This TCR derives from a woman aged 30 to 39 with COVID-19, enrolled during active disease. The CDR3 region: CASSLGGGAETQYF. The nucleotide sequence is given as TGTGCCAGCAGCTTAGGCGGGGGGGCGGAGACCCAGTACTTC. Where the CDR3 stops, the reference TRBV11-2 and TRBJ2-5 genes take over; the full variable domain is EAGVAQSPRYKIIEKRQSVAFWCNPISGHATLYWYQQILGQGPKLLIQFQNNGVVDDSQLPKDRFSAERLKGVDSTLKIQPAKLEDSAVYLCASSLGGGAETQYFGPGTRLLVL.